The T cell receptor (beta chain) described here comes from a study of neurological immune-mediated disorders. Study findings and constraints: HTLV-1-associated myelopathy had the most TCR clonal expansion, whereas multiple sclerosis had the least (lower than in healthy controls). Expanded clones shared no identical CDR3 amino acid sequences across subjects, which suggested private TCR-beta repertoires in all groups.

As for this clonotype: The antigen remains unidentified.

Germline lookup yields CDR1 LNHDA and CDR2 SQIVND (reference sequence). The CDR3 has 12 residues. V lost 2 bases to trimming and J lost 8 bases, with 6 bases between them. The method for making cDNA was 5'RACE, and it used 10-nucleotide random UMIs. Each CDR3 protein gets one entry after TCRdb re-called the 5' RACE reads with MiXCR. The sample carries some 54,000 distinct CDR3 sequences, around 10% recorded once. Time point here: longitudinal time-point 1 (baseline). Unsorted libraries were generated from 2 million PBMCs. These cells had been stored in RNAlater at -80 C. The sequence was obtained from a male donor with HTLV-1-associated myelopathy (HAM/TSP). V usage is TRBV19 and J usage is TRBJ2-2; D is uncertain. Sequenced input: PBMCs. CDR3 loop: CASSIWQGELFF. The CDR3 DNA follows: TGTGCCAGTAGTATATGGCAGGGGGAGCTGTTTTTT.